The clone carrying this TCR beta chain has a handful of counts. Germline V gene data show CDR1 as SNHLY and CDR2 as FYNNEI. This CDR3 contains 16 residues. V was clipped by 3 bases and J by 1 base, with 13 bases between them. This specimen comes from a study of cytotoxic CD8 clonotypes in ibrutinib-treated CLL. Libraries were prepared by immunoSEQ multiplex PCR; TCRdb keeps only in-frame clonotypes and omits some of them. The table has fewer than 25,000 clones, around 74% seen once; the top ten hold 6.5% to 8%. The source was PBMCs, collected before ibrutinib treatment. The TCR was taken from a human donor with chronic lymphocytic leukemia. The chain links TRBV2 to TRBJ1-5; perhaps TRBD1 as D (5 bases). CDR3 protein: CASSDRGTVSNQPQHF. CDR3 bases: TGTGCCAGCAGTGACAGAGGGACGGTGAGCAATCAGCCCCAGCATTTT.